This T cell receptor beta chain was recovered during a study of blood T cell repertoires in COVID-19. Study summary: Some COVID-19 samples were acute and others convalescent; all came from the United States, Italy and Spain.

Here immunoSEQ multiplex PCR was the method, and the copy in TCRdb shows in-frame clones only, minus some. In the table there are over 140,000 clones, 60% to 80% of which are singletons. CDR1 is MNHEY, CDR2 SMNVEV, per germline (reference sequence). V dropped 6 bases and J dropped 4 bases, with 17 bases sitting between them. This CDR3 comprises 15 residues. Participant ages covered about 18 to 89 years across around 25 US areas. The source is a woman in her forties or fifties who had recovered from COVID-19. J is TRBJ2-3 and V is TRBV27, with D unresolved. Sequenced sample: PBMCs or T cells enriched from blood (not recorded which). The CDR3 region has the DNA TGTGCCAGCAGGTGGCAGGCCGGTCCGGCAGATACGCAGTATTTT. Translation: CASRWQAGPADTQYF.